This T cell receptor beta chain was recorded in a study of T cell repertoires in cytomegalovirus infection. Study background: HLA-B-restricted CMV epitopes that are well studied were used alongside recently identified HLA-C-restricted ones. Matching HLA type and CMV infection were both indicated by public TCR beta signatures.

This clonotype has a handful of counts. What it recognizes is unknown. Via MiXCR, TCRdb re-called the reads, giving one row per CDR3 protein. Of some 800,000 distinct CDR3 sequences listed, about 30% were seen once; the top ten hold around an eighth. Study-level findings and limits: There were HLA-C-restricted CMV-specific TCR beta clonotypes dominating the ex vivo response.

The clonotype comes from a human donor in good health (CMV status not recorded). Some clones in this sample may be carry-over from other donors' samples. This sample comprised cultured CD8+ T cells from PBMCs, obtained from culture after CMV antigen stimulation.

CDR3 sequence (DNA): TGCGCCAGCAGCCAAGCCGGGCGGCTCACAGATACGCAGTATTTT. It yields the protein CASSQAGRLTDTQYF. The chain uses TRBV4-1 and TRBJ2-3; no clear D gene. This CDR3 region has 15 residues. Deletions cut 1 base from V and 2 bases from J, with 10 bases between. Germline V CDR1 and CDR2: MGHRA, YSYEKL.